This TCR beta chain was documented in a study of cytomegalovirus exposure and HLA in healthy donors. The study ran its PCR with 60 Vbeta and 13 Jbeta primers. The data were produced by immunoSEQ multiplex PCR, yet TCRdb's version contains in-frame clones alone and is incomplete. Seen here are about 140,000 clones, over 75% observed once, and the top ten hold roughly 1.2%. V shed 3 bases and J 2 bases; nucleotides not matched to a gene: 6. Germline V gene sequence: CDR1 SGHRS, CDR2 YFSETQ. This CDR3 region has 15 residues. Material: PBMCs. This receptor was identified in a female donor in good health and CMV-seronegative. V usage is TRBV5-1 and J usage is TRBJ1-1, with 8 nucleotides matching TRBD1. For the CDR3, the DNA is TGCGCCAGCAGCTCTGAAGGACAGGGTAACACTGAAGCTTTCTTT. Encoded protein: CASSSEGQGNTEAFF.